This T cell receptor (beta chain) was profiled in a study of blood T cell repertoires in COVID-19. Methods used by the authors: Amplified reference gene primers provided the basis for estimating nucleated cell counts. Assay used: immunoSEQ multiplex PCR; TCRdb lists only in-frame clones, some missing. The V and J calls and clone size come from that table; D and trimming were worked out from the DNA. The table lists more than 150,000 clones, approximately 88% of them singletons, with 6.5% to 8.5% in the top ten. Trimming removed 5 bases from V and 1 base from J, with 14 bases in between. Per germline, CDR1 SEHNR and CDR2 FQNEAQ (reference sequence). The CDR3 loop spans 15 amino acids.

Sequenced input: peripheral blood. V and J are TRBV7-9 and TRBJ1-1; D might be TRBD1 (5 bases). This clonotype originated in a man between 35 and 55 years old with acute or convalescent COVID-19. The chain's CDR3 is CASSPLKGSNTEAFF. The CDR3 nucleotides read TGTGCCAGCAGCCCCCTGAAGGGGTCGAACACTGAAGCTTTCTTT.